This is a list of T cell receptor beta chains from one sample in a study of cytomegalovirus exposure and HLA in healthy donors. The table came from immunoSEQ multiplex PCR; TCRdb's copy has only in-frame clones and leaves some out. The data show some 130,000 clones, with about 66% seen just once and over 1.5% held by the top ten. Sequencing input: PBMCs. The receptors shown here come from a human donor in good health. The CDR3 runs from the conserved cysteine through the conserved F or W. A D gene is named only where the DNA matches it firmly. Expanded clones are given a class, and other clones once, few, many or no size at all.

j_gene | v_gene | d_gene | abundance | CDR3aa | CDR3nt
TRBJ2-1 | TRBV27 | . | few | CASSSFLVAEFSYNEQFF | TGTGCCAGCAGTTCCTTCCTAGTGGCGGAGTTCTCCTACAATGAGCAGTTCTTC
TRBJ1-4 | TRBV6-1 | TRBD1 | . | CASSGDRVNEKLFF | TGTGCCAGCAGTGGGGACAGAGTAAATGAAAAACTGTTTTTT
TRBJ2-3 | TRBV9 | TRBD2 | . | CASSASGSIPDTQYF | TGTGCCAGCAGCGCTAGCGGGAGTATCCCAGATACGCAGTATTTT
TRBJ2-7 | TRBV7-8 | TRBD1 | . | CASSHGTGGYEQYF | TGTGCCAGCAGCCACGGGACAGGGGGATACGAGCAGTACTTC
TRBJ2-4 | TRBV25-1 | . | . | CASSEPDSNPAKNIQYF | TGTGCCAGCAGTGAGCCGGACAGTAACCCAGCCAAAAACATTCAGTACTTC
TRBJ2-2 | TRBV7-2 | . | . | CTSSPVTSTGELFF | TGTACCAGCAGCCCTGTCACGAGCACCGGGGAGCTGTTTTTT
TRBJ2-1 | TRBV11-3 | TRBD1 | few | CASSHSDRYNEQFF | TGTGCCAGCAGCCACTCGGACAGGTACAATGAGCAGTTCTTC
TRBJ2-7 | TRBV11-2 | TRBD2 | . | CASSLWGGVAGIYEQYF | TGTGCCAGCAGCTTGTGGGGCGGGGTAGCGGGGATCTACGAGCAGTACTTC
TRBJ2-7 | TRBV19 | . | . | CASSTRDTTYEQYF | TGTGCCAGTAGCACACGGGACACAACCTACGAGCAGTACTTC
TRBJ1-2 | TRBV28 | . | . | CASLGDTYYGYTF | TGTGCCAGCCTGGGGGACACCTACTATGGCTACACCTTC
TRBJ2-2 | TRBV9 | . | . | CASSLAPSVDGELFF | TGTGCCAGCAGCCTAGCCCCTAGTGTGGACGGGGAGCTGTTTTTT
TRBJ1-2 | TRBV5-1 | TRBD1 | . | CASSPGTGSRVDGYTF | TGCGCCAGCAGCCCCGGGACAGGGAGTCGTGTGGATGGCTACACCTTC
TRBJ2-1 | TRBV6-5 | . | . | CASSYMAGSSYNEQFF | TGTGCCAGCAGTTACATGGCGGGAAGCTCCTACAATGAGCAGTTCTTC
TRBJ2-2 | TRBV5-1 | TRBD1 | . | CASSLERGHTGELFF | TGCGCCAGCAGCTTGGAAAGGGGGCACACCGGGGAGCTGTTTTTT
TRBJ2-1 | TRBV27 | TRBD2 | . | CASRQSRTSGLRAYNEQFF | TGTGCCAGCAGACAATCTCGGACTAGCGGGCTTAGGGCGTACAATGAGCAGTTCTTC
TRBJ2-3 | TRBV4-1 | TRBD2 | . | CASSQEQLAGDTQYF | TGCGCCAGCAGCCAAGAGCAGCTAGCGGGAGATACGCAGTATTTT
TRBJ1-5 | TRBV19 | . | few | CASNGAGAESSNQPQHF | TGTGCCAGTAATGGGGCAGGGGCGGAATCAAGCAATCAGCCCCAGCATTTT
TRBJ1-1 | TRBV16 | . | . | CASSPTGNTEAFF | TGTGCCAGCAGCCCAACAGGGAACACTGAAGCTTTCTTT
TRBJ1-2 | TRBV7-2 | TRBD1 | . | CASSPRTGVQYGYTF | TGTGCCAGCAGCCCCCGGACAGGGGTTCAATATGGCTACACCTTC
TRBJ1-2 | TRBV7-9 | . | . | CASSSAGAIGYTF | TGTGCCAGCAGCTCCGCAGGGGCGATTGGCTACACCTTC
TRBJ1-2 | TRBV27 | TRBD1 | . | CASSPRQQGSYGYTF | TGTGCCAGCAGTCCCCGCCAACAGGGGAGCTATGGCTACACCTTC
TRBJ2-7 | TRBV27 | TRBD1 | few | CASRGTGGASYEQYF | TGTGCCAGCAGGGGGACAGGGGGCGCATCCTACGAGCAGTACTTC
TRBJ2-2 | TRBV5-4 | . | . | CASSLEVSPETGELFF | TGTGCCAGCAGCTTGGAGGTGAGCCCGGAGACCGGGGAGCTGTTTTTT
TRBJ2-7 | TRBV9 | TRBD1 | . | CASSGAGTGYEQYF | TGTGCCAGCAGCGGAGCCGGGACAGGGTACGAGCAGTACTTC
TRBJ2-2 | TRBV11-3 | . | . | CASSSLRGQNTGELFF | TGTGCCAGCAGCTCCCTTAGGGGACAAAACACCGGGGAGCTGTTTTTT
TRBJ2-2 | TRBV19 | TRBD2 | . | CASREAGDTGELFF | TGTGCCAGTAGAGAGGCGGGAGACACCGGGGAGCTGTTTTTT
TRBJ2-7 | TRBV10-2 | TRBD2 | few | CASRRTSGRTYEQYF | TGCGCCAGCAGACGGACTAGCGGGAGGACCTACGAGCAGTACTTC
TRBJ1-2 | TRBV28 | TRBD1 | . | CASSLSLRQGSNYGYTF | TGTGCCAGCAGTTTATCTCTGAGACAGGGAAGTAACTATGGCTACACCTTC
TRBJ2-7 | TRBV13 | TRBD1 | . | CASSTQHRQGSYEQYF | TGTGCCAGCAGCACCCAACATAGACAGGGCTCCTACGAGCAGTACTTC
TRBJ2-7 | TRBV11-3 | . | . | CASSLVGGYHEQYF | TGTGCCAGCAGCTTAGTTGGGGGCTACCACGAGCAGTACTTC
TRBJ2-1 | TRBV18 | TRBD2 | . | CASSSKSGRANEQFF | TGTGCCAGCTCATCCAAAAGCGGGAGGGCCAATGAGCAGTTCTTC
TRBJ2-3 | TRBV28 | TRBD1 | few | CASSQQGYSTDTQYF | TGTGCCAGCAGTCAACAGGGGTATAGCACAGATACGCAGTATTTT
TRBJ1-1 | TRBV1 | . | few | CTSSHLDSHTEAFF | TGCACCAGCAGCCACCTAGACAGCCACACTGAAGCTTTCTTT
TRBJ2-2 | TRBV20-1 | . | few | CSAYYVGELFF | TGCAGTGCTTACTATGTCGGGGAGCTGTTTTTT
TRBJ1-2 | TRBV2 | . | . | CASSEAGGDYGYTF | TGTGCCAGCAGTGAAGCGGGGGGGGACTATGGCTACACCTTC
TRBJ2-7 | TRBV18 | TRBD2 | . | CASSLGTSGRQYF | TGTGCCAGCTCACTAGGGACTAGCGGGCGGCAGTACTTC
TRBJ2-2 | TRBV2 | TRBD1 | . | CASSESGTGGSGELFF | TGTGCCAGCAGTGAATCCGGGACAGGGGGCTCCGGGGAGCTGTTTTTT
TRBJ1-5 | TRBV10-3 | . | . | CAISKGVNQPQHF | TGTGCCATCAGTAAAGGGGTGAATCAGCCCCAGCATTTT
TRBJ1-1 | TRBV4-3 | . | few | CASSQLPSGENTEAFF | TGCGCCAGCAGCCAACTCCCTTCGGGGGAGAACACTGAAGCTTTCTTT